The rows below give T cell receptor beta chains drawn from one sample of a study of OX40 agonist ivuxolimab in advanced cancers. The repertoire was sequenced with immunoSEQ multiplex PCR; TCRdb's copy has only in-frame clones and lacks some. The repertoire includes some 14,000 clones, around 64% of them detected once, and about 8.4% sits in the top ten. The material sequenced was CD4+ or CD8+ T cells sorted from blood, taken in a trial of the OX40 agonist ivuxolimab. Receptors originate from an adult with an advanced solid tumor such as melanoma, head and neck, liver or kidney cancer. Each CDR3 is given with its conserved first and last residue. A D gene is named only where the DNA matches it firmly. Part of the rows lack a size; the others show once, few, many or a class for expanded clones.

clone size	V gene	J gene	D gene	CDR3 DNA	CDR3 protein
-	TRBV5-1	TRBJ1-4	TRBD1	TGCGCCAGCAGCTTGTACGGAGGGGGCGCGGAAAAACTGTTTTTT	CASSLYGGGAEKLFF
-	TRBV29-1	TRBJ2-3	TRBD2	TGCAGCGTTGAAGATCCCCGGGCGGGGGGATACACAGATACGCAGTATTTT	CSVEDPRAGGYTDTQYF
medium-sized	TRBV5-1	TRBJ2-7	-	TGCGCCAGCAGCCCCGCCCTGGAGGTCGAGCAGTACTTC	CASSPALEVEQYF
-	TRBV27	TRBJ1-5	-	TGTGCCAGCAGTTTATCGGGTTTCAATCAGCCCCAGCATTTT	CASSLSGFNQPQHF
few	TRBV15	TRBJ2-2	-	TGTGCCACCAGCAGAGTGGTAGGGGTTCACACCGGGGAGCTGTTTTTT	CATSRVVGVHTGELFF
-	TRBV5-5	TRBJ2-5	-	TGTGCCAGCAGCTTAGGACTAAAAGAGACCCAGTACTTC	CASSLGLKETQYF
-	TRBV6-6	TRBJ2-7	-	TGTGCCAGCAACAAGGGAACCTACGAGCAGTACTTC	CASNKGTYEQYF
-	TRBV4-1	TRBJ2-7	-	TGCGCCAGCAGCCAAACAGAACTTTACGAGCAGTACTTC	CASSQTELYEQYF
-	TRBV7-8	TRBJ2-5	-	TGTGCCAGCAGCCTAAGTGGCGGGGGCCTCCAAGAGACCCAGTACTTC	CASSLSGGGLQETQYF
medium-sized	TRBV7-3	TRBJ2-7	TRBD1	TGTGCCAGCAGCTTAGGGGACAGCTACGAGCAGTACTTC	CASSLGDSYEQYF
-	TRBV11-2	TRBJ2-5	-	TGTGCCAGCAGCTTAGGAATAGCGCTGGGGGAGACCCAGTACTTC	CASSLGIALGETQYF
-	TRBV29-1	TRBJ2-1	TRBD1	TGCAGCGTTGAAGATCTGCGGGACAGGAAAAATCGCAATGAGCAGTTCTTC	CSVEDLRDRKNRNEQFF
-	TRBV27	TRBJ1-5	-	TGTGCCAGCAGTTTCGATCCTTATAGCAATCAGCCCCAGCATTTT	CASSFDPYSNQPQHF
once	TRBV19	TRBJ2-1	-	TGTGCCAGTAGTAATAATGGCCTCGATGAGCAGTTCTTC	CASSNNGLDEQFF
-	TRBV30	TRBJ2-1	TRBD2	TGTGCCTGTACTAGCGCCATCTCCTACAATGAGCAGTTCTTC	CACTSAISYNEQFF
-	TRBV6-1	TRBJ2-7	TRBD1	TGTGCCAGCAGTCGAACCGGGACAGGGTTCGAGCAGTACTTC	CASSRTGTGFEQYF
once	TRBV4-2	TRBJ1-5	-	TGTGCCAGCAGCCAAGATGAACAGGTGAATCAGCCCCAGCATTTT	CASSQDEQVNQPQHF
-	TRBV19	TRBJ2-2	-	TGTGCCAGTAGTATTAGACTAATGGGCACCGGGGAGCTGTTTTTT	CASSIRLMGTGELFF
medium-sized	TRBV7-9	TRBJ1-5	TRBD1	TGTGCCAGCAGCTTAGAAGGACAGGGGGTTAGCAATCAGCCCCAGCATTTT	CASSLEGQGVSNQPQHF
-	TRBV4-2	TRBJ1-5	-	TGTGCCAGCAGCCCTAAGTATGGGGGGGCCCCCAATCAGCCCCAGCATTTT	CASSPKYGGAPNQPQHF
once	TRBV28	TRBJ2-1	-	TGTGCCAGCAGTTTTGTCTCCTACAATGAGCAGTTCTTC	CASSFVSYNEQFF
-	TRBV4-1	TRBJ2-1	-	TGCGCCAGCAGCCAAGAGCCGATAACTACCATCTCCTACAATGAGCAGTTCTTC	CASSQEPITTISYNEQFF